The subject of this entry is one T cell receptor (beta chain). Its specificity is unknown. Clones were sequenced by immunoSEQ multiplex PCR, and TCRdb holds only the in-frame ones, with some missing. The sample carries tens of thousands of clones, 82% recorded once. The CDR3 has 15 residues. Germline V gene data show CDR1 as SGHVS and CDR2 as FNYEAQ. The J segment lost 7 bases and the V segment lost 1 base, leaving 7 bases of the junction unmatched. The data stem from a study of radiation and T cells in renal cell carcinoma. Findings and caveats of the study: In blood, top tumor clones expanded by 2 weeks, shrinking by 4.

Indicated time point: baseline pretreatment blood. Treatment meaning: 15 Gy SBRT to primary tumor, nephrectomy 4 weeks later. Clear cell pathology was present in this patient's renal cell carcinoma. The chain carries TRBV7-6 and TRBJ1-2; 9 bases agree with TRBD1. The clonotype comes from a man in his 60s with renal cell carcinoma. Sequenced here: blood, sampled from a patient whose treatment included radiotherapy and nephrectomy. CDR3 sequence: CASSLVGQGQGGYTF. The CDR3 DNA is TGTGCCAGCAGCTTAGTTGGACAGGGGCAGGGTGGCTACACCTTC.